The 10 T cell receptor beta chains below all came from one sample that was sequenced in a study of T cells expressing NK-cell markers. One entry per CDR3 protein, without DNA, is what TCRdb gives after re-calling the 5' RACE reads. Its clone listing holds under 500,000 distinct CDR3 sequences. The sequencing sample was made of blood T cells: a sorted CD56 or NKG2C T cell subset, CD4+ or CD8+ T cells, or bulk PBMC T cells (not recorded which). These receptors were obtained from a woman aged 18 to 69 in good health.

The chain employs TRBV6-1 and TRBJ1-2; the D call from TCRdb, TRBD1, cannot be confirmed without DNA. The germline V gene encodes CDR1 MNHNS and CDR2 SASEGT. The CDR3 totals 13 residues. This CDR3 reads CASSPGTVNGYTF.

The gene calls are TRBV19 and TRBJ1-1; the D call of TRBD1 rests on TCRdb alone, since no DNA is present to check it. The CDR3 covers 19 residues. Germline CDR1 reads LNHDA; CDR2 reads SQIVND (reference sequence). CDR3: CASLPDRGRVLKMNTEAFF.

The chain combines TRBV29-1 with TRBJ2-4. This CDR3 region has 12 residues. Per germline, CDR1 SQVTM and CDR2 ANQGSEA. The CDR3 region is CSGGASGNIQYF.

The chain couples TRBV5-4 to TRBJ2-5; the D gene TCRdb calls, TRBD1, cannot be checked with no DNA. The CDR3 covers 13 residues. Per germline, CDR1 SGHNT and CDR2 YYREEE (reference sequence). CDR3 in amino acids: CASRLAGGQTQYF.

The genes are TRBV4-2 and TRBJ2-3; TCRdb designates TRBD1, a call that cannot be tested without DNA. This CDR3 region has 17 residues. CDR1 is LGHNA and CDR2 is YNFKEQ in the germline V gene. The CDR3 loop is CASSQGTGTGVTDTQYF.

V gene TRBV29-1 combines with J gene TRBJ2-6. This CDR3 has 15 residues. Germline CDR1 reads SQVTM; CDR2 reads ANQGSEA. The CDR3 here is CSVDGQDSGANVLTF.

This chain connects TRBV19 to TRBJ2-2; TCRdb's D call of TRBD2 is untestable without DNA. This CDR3 is built from 15 residues. Per germline, CDR1 LNHDA and CDR2 SQIVND (reference sequence). CDR3 sequence reads: CASSIVAGGTGELFF.

V gene TRBV25-1 combines with J gene TRBJ2-7; the TCRdb call, TRBD1, lacks DNA for checking. CDR1 is MGHDK, CDR2 SYGVNS, per germline. This CDR3 comprises 13 residues. CDR3 sequence reads: CATTGDIAYEQYF.

The V call is TRBV5-1, the J call TRBJ2-5; TCRdb's D call of TRBD2 is untestable without DNA. The CDR3 length is 14 residues. Germline V lookup: CDR1 SGHRS, CDR2 YFSETQ. CDR3 region: CASSPLTVQETQYF. Filled out from reference TRBV5-1 and TRBJ2-5, the complete variable domain reads KAGVTQTPRYLIKTRGQQVTLSCSPISGHRSVSWYQQTPGQGLQFLFEYFSETQRNKGNFPGRFSGRQFSNSRSEMNVSTLELGDSALYLCASSPLTVQETQYFGPGTRLLVL.

J is TRBJ2-2 and V is TRBV11-1; TCRdb selects TRBD2, and the lack of DNA leaves this call unchecked. This CDR3 comprises 18 residues. CDR1 and CDR2 from the germline V gene are SGHAT and FQDESV (reference sequence). This chain's CDR3 is CASSCHLAGESNTGELFF.